This is a list of T cell receptor beta chains from one sample in a study of T cell repertoires in cytomegalovirus infection. The antigens for these receptors are not known. MiXCR, applied by TCRdb to the reads, yields one record per CDR3 protein. The sample lists roughly 990,000 distinct CDR3 sequences; roughly 30% were seen once. The sample in question was cultured CD8+ T cells from PBMCs, obtained from culture after CMV antigen stimulation. The source of these receptors is a human donor in good health (CMV status not recorded). Some clones in this sample may be carry-over from other donors' samples. CDR3s include the opening cysteine and the closing phenylalanine or tryptophan. A D gene is named only where the DNA matches it firmly. Expanded clones get a size class; other rows say once, few or many, or leave the size out.

>TRBV12-3/TRBV12-4|TRBD1|-|15|TRBJ1-5
CASSLVQGGNQPQHF
TGTGCCAGCAGTTTGGTGCAGGGGGGAAATCAGCCCCAGCATTTT
>TRBV7-9|TRBD2|-|16|TRBJ2-5
CASSPGTILYQETQYF
TGTGCCAGCAGCCCCGGGACTATCCTATACCAAGAGACCCAGTACTTC
>TRBV28|-|-|15|TRBJ1-5
CASSFRVEGNQPQHF
TGTGCCAGCAGTTTCCGGGTCGAGGGCAATCAGCCCCAGCATTTT
>TRBV10-3|TRBD2|-|17|TRBJ2-2
CAIRVLAGGPDTGELFF
TGTGCCATCAGGGTACTAGCGGGGGGGCCCGACACCGGGGAGCTGTTTTTT
>TRBV7-2|-|few|11|TRBJ2-2
CASTSWGELFF
TGTGCCAGCACCTCTTGGGGGGAGCTGTTTTTT
>TRBV12-3/TRBV12-4|-|few|16|TRBJ2-1
CASSLEQEISYNEQFF
TGTGCCAGCAGTTTAGAGCAGGAGATCTCCTACAATGAGCAGTTCTTC
>TRBV4-1|-|few|15|TRBJ2-7
CASSQQGLLGYEQYF
TGCGCCAGCAGCCAACAGGGTTTGCTTGGCTACGAGCAGTACTTC
>TRBV12-3/TRBV12-4|-|many|14|TRBJ2-4
CASSFSRAKNIQYF
TGTGCCAGCAGTTTTAGTAGAGCCAAAAACATTCAGTACTTC
>TRBV27|TRBD2|many|13|TRBJ2-7
CASFGTSIYEQYF
TGTGCCAGCTTCGGGACTAGCATTTACGAGCAGTACTTC
>TRBV27|-|-|11|TRBJ2-1
CASTLFDEQFF
TGTGCCAGCACCCTTTTCGATGAGCAGTTCTTC
>TRBV12-3/TRBV12-4|TRBD1|-|14|TRBJ2-7
CASSVRDREYEQYF
TGTGCCAGCAGTGTCCGGGACAGGGAATACGAGCAGTACTTC
>TRBV7-9|TRBD2|few|15|TRBJ2-1
CASSLASGGFIEQFF
TGTGCCAGCAGCTTAGCTAGCGGGGGGTTCATTGAGCAGTTCTTC
>TRBV20-1|-|-|13|TRBJ2-1
CSARGELRNEQFF
TGCAGTGCTAGGGGGGAACTTCGGAATGAGCAGTTCTTC
>TRBV7-9|-|few|12|TRBJ2-2
CASSVRIGELFF
TGTGCCAGCAGCGTACGGATCGGGGAGCTGTTTTTT
>TRBV6-2/TRBV6-3|TRBD2|few|20|TRBJ2-1
CASKSPVGTSGASSYNEQFF
TGTGCCAGCAAGAGTCCGGTTGGGACTAGCGGGGCTTCCTCCTACAATGAGCAGTTCTTC
>TRBV29-1|TRBD1|-|13|TRBJ1-2
CSVDGTGSLGYTF
TGCAGCGTTGATGGGACAGGGTCTCTCGGCTACACCTTC
>TRBV12-3/TRBV12-4|-|many|12|TRBJ1-5
CASRGGNQPQHF
TGTGCCAGCCGAGGGGGCAATCAGCCCCAGCATTTT
>TRBV20-1|TRBD1|-|18|TRBJ2-5
CSARDDGTGGGYQETQYF
TGCAGTGCTAGAGACGATGGGACAGGTGGAGGGTACCAAGAGACCCAGTACTTC
>TRBV12-3/TRBV12-4|TRBD1|-|19|TRBJ2-2
CASSSWGTGPLINTGELFF
TGTGCCAGCAGTTCTTGGGGGACAGGTCCGCTTATAAACACCGGGGAGCTGTTTTTT
>TRBV5-4|-|-|12|TRBJ1-4
CASSLGHEKLFF
TGTGCCAGCAGCCTGGGCCATGAAAAACTGTTTTTT
>TRBV20-1|TRBD2|once|15|TRBJ2-2
CSGKNSGGPSGELFF
TGCAGTGGAAAAAATAGCGGGGGGCCGTCCGGGGAGCTGTTTTTT
>TRBV27|-|-|14|TRBJ2-1
CASSPLGSKDEQFF
TGTGCCAGCAGTCCCCTGGGTAGCAAGGATGAGCAGTTCTTC
>TRBV7-8|-|many|15|TRBJ2-3
CASTRLELSADTQYF
TGTGCCAGCACCCGACTGGAGCTCTCTGCAGATACGCAGTATTTT
>TRBV12-3/TRBV12-4|-|-|11|TRBJ1-4
CASGEGEKLFF
TGTGCCAGCGGGGAAGGTGAAAAACTGTTTTTT
>TRBV7-6|TRBD2|-|16|TRBJ2-5
CASSLLGLAGPETQYF
TGTGCCAGCAGCTTGTTGGGACTAGCGGGGCCAGAGACCCAGTACTTC
>TRBV18|TRBD1|few|15|TRBJ2-1
CASSPPGQGNDEQFF
TGTGCCAGCTCACCACCGGGACAGGGAAACGATGAGCAGTTCTTC
>TRBV12-5|TRBD2|-|15|TRBJ2-1
CASGSGTSGGNEQFF
TGTGCTAGTGGCTCCGGGACTAGCGGGGGGAATGAGCAGTTCTTC
>TRBV7-6|-|few|15|TRBJ1-1
CASSSPGPWNTEAFF
TGTGCCAGCAGTTCACCGGGACCATGGAACACTGAAGCTTTCTTT
>TRBV7-2|-|few|16|TRBJ2-2
CASSSWVPPYTGELFF
TGTGCCAGCAGCTCCTGGGTCCCCCCTTACACCGGGGAGCTGTTTTTT
>TRBV7-2|-|many|15|TRBJ2-1
CASRPGDRLYNEQFF
TGTGCCAGCAGGCCAGGAGACAGGTTGTACAATGAGCAGTTCTTC
>TRBV6-2/TRBV6-3|TRBD1|few|13|TRBJ2-7
CASTGQGWDEQYF
TGTGCCAGCACCGGACAGGGCTGGGACGAGCAGTACTTC
>TRBV15|-|-|14|TRBJ2-3
CATSRDQSTDTQYF
TGTGCCACCAGCAGAGATCAGAGCACAGATACGCAGTATTTT
>TRBV29-1|-|-|12|TRBJ2-1
CSTPPGLDEQFF
TGCAGCACCCCCCCGGGGTTGGATGAGCAGTTCTTC
>TRBV10-2|-|-|15|TRBJ2-1
CASSPGGGLYNEQFF
TGCGCCAGCAGCCCCGGCGGGGGCCTCTACAATGAGCAGTTCTTC
>TRBV11-2|-|-|15|TRBJ1-6
CASSSTGRGNSPLHF
TGTGCCAGCAGCTCTACGGGACGGGGTAATTCACCCCTCCACTTT
>TRBV27|-|many|16|TRBJ1-4
CATLGKGPNLNEKLFF
TGTGCCACCCTTGGCAAGGGGCCAAACCTTAATGAAAAACTGTTTTTT
>TRBV7-6|-|few|16|TRBJ1-1
CASSSRRGEGNTEAFF
TGTGCCAGCAGCTCCCGCCGAGGGGAGGGGAACACTGAAGCTTTCTTT
>TRBV7-9|TRBD1|-|20|TRBJ2-3
CASSLGGRTGVLPSTDTQYF
TGTGCCAGCAGCTTAGGAGGTCGGACAGGGGTCTTGCCTAGCACAGATACGCAGTATTTT
>TRBV15|TRBD2|-|13|TRBJ2-4
CATSRDASGGPHF
TGTGCCACCAGCAGAGATGCCAGCGGGGGGCCTCACTTC
>TRBV6-6|-|-|19|TRBJ2-1
CASTASVSYFPSSHNEQFF
TGTGCCAGCACCGCAAGTGTATCTTATTTCCCCAGCTCCCACAATGAGCAGTTCTTC
>TRBV6-1|-|many|14|TRBJ1-5
CASTKSHSNQPQHF
TGTGCCAGCACAAAGTCGCATAGCAATCAGCCCCAGCATTTT
>TRBV7-6|TRBD2|few|16|TRBJ2-1
CASSLEPSGAYNEQFF
TGTGCCAGCAGCTTAGAGCCTAGCGGGGCGTACAATGAGCAGTTCTTC
>TRBV4-1|TRBD2|-|14|TRBJ2-1
CASSRRTSGGAPFF
TGCGCCAGCAGCCGACGGACTAGCGGGGGGGCCCCGTTCTTC
>TRBV4-1|TRBD1|-|16|TRBJ2-5
CASSQETGGWQETQYF
TGCGCCAGCAGCCAAGAGACAGGGGGCTGGCAAGAGACCCAGTACTTC
>TRBV20-1|-|few|13|TRBJ1-1
CSARVKQGTEAFF
TGCAGTGCTAGAGTAAAACAGGGAACTGAAGCTTTCTTT
>TRBV7-6|TRBD1|many|15|TRBJ2-1
CASSSRTGPYNEQFF
TGTGCCAGCAGCTCCCGGACAGGCCCCTACAATGAGCAGTTCTTC
>TRBV25-1|-|-|14|TRBJ2-1
CASSDLATVDEQFF
TGTGCCAGCAGTGATCTGGCCACAGTCGATGAGCAGTTCTTC
>TRBV19|-|-|14|TRBJ2-4
CASWDTHPKNIQYF
TGTGCCTCCTGGGACACCCACCCGAAAAACATTCAGTACTTC
>TRBV5-6|-|few|15|TRBJ1-2
CASSFSETANYGYTF
TGTGCCAGCAGCTTTAGCGAGACAGCTAACTATGGCTACACCTTC
>TRBV4-3|-|few|17|TRBJ2-5
CASSQERGENEQETQYF
TGCGCCAGCAGCCAAGAGAGAGGGGAGAACGAGCAAGAGACCCAGTACTTC
>TRBV28|-|-|15|TRBJ1-6
CASSLVLGNNSPLHF
TGTGCCAGCAGTTTAGTTCTGGGGAATAATTCACCCCTCCACTTT
>TRBV2|-|-|16|TRBJ1-5
CASSEDGGWSNQPQHF
TGTGCCAGCAGTGAAGATGGGGGCTGGAGCAATCAGCCCCAGCATTTT
>TRBV11-2|-|few|15|TRBJ1-2
CASSLIPSSTYGYTF
TGTGCCAGCAGCTTAATCCCTTCAAGTACTTATGGCTACACCTTC